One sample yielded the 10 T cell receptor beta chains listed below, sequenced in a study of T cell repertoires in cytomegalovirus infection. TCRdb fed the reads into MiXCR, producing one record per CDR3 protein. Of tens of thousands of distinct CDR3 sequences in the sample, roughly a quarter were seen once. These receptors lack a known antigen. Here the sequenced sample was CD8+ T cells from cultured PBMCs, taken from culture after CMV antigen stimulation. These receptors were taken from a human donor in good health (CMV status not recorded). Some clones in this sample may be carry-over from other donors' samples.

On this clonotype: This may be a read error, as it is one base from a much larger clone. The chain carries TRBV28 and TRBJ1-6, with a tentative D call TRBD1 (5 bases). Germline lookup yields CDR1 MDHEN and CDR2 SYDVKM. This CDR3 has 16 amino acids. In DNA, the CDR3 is TGTGCCAGCAGTTTAGAGGGGTGGTCCTATAATTCACCCCTCAACTTT. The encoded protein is CASSLEGWSYNSPLNF.

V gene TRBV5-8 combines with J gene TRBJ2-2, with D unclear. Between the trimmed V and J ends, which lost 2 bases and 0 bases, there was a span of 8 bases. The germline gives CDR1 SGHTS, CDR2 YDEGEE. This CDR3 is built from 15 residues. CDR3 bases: TGTGCCAGCAGCTTTCCCGGGTCGAACACCGGGGAGCTGTTTTTT. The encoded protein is CASSFPGSNTGELFF.

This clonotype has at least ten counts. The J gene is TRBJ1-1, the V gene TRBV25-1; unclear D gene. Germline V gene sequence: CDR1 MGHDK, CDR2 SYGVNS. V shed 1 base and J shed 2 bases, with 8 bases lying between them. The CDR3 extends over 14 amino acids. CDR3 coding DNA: TGTGCCAGCAGTGAATGGACGGCAAACACTGAAGCTTTCTTT. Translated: CASSEWTANTEAFF.

The CDR3 protein is CASSLEQNEQYF. The CDR3, as DNA: TGTGCCAGCAGTTTAGAACAGAACGAGCAGTACTTC. This chain links TRBV12-3 or TRBV12-4 with TRBJ2-7; D remains unclear. V was clipped by 1 base and J by 5 bases, with 6 bases between them. This CDR3 contains 12 residues.

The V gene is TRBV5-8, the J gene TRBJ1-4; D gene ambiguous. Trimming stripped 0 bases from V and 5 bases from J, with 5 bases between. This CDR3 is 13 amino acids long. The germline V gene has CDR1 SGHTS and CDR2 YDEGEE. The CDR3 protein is CASSLDKNEKLFF. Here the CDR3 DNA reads TGTGCCAGCAGCTTGGATAAGAATGAAAAACTGTTTTTT.

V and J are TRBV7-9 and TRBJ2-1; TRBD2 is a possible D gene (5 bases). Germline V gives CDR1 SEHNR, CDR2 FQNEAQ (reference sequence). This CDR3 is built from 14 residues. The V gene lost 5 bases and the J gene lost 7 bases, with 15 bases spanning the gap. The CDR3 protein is CASSPPSKRNEQFF. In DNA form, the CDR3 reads TGTGCCAGCAGCCCACCTAGTAAGCGGAATGAGCAGTTCTTC.

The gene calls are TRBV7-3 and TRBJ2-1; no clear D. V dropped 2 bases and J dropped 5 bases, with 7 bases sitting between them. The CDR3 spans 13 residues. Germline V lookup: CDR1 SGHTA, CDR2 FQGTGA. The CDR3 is CASSLHDDNEQFF. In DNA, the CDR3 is TGTGCCAGCAGCTTACATGACGACAATGAGCAGTTCTTC. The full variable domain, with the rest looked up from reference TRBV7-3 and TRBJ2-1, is GAGVSQTPSNKVTEKGKYVELRCDPISGHTALYWYRQSLGQGPEFLIYFQGTGAADDSGLPNDRFFAVRPEGSVSTLKIQRTERGDSAVYLCASSLHDDNEQFFGPGTRLTVL.

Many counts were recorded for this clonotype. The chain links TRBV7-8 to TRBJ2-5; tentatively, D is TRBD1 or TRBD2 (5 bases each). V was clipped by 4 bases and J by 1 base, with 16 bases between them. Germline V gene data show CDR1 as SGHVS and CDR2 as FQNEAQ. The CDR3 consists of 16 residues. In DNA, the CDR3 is TGTGCCAGCAGCTCGGGTAGGGGAGCCCTCCAAGAGACCCAGTACTTC. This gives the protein CASSSGRGALQETQYF.

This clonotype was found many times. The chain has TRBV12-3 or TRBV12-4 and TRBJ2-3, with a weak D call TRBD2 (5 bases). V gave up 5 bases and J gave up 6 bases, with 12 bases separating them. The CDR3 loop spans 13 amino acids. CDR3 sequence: CASSPGWEDTQYF. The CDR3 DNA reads TGTGCCAGCAGTCCTGGTTGGGAGGATACGCAGTATTTT.

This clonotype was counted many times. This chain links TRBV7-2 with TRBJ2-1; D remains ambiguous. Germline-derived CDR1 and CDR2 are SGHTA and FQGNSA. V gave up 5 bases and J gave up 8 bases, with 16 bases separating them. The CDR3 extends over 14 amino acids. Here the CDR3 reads CASSPTRAQDEQFF. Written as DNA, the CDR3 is TGTGCCAGCAGCCCCACCAGAGCTCAGGATGAGCAGTTCTTC.